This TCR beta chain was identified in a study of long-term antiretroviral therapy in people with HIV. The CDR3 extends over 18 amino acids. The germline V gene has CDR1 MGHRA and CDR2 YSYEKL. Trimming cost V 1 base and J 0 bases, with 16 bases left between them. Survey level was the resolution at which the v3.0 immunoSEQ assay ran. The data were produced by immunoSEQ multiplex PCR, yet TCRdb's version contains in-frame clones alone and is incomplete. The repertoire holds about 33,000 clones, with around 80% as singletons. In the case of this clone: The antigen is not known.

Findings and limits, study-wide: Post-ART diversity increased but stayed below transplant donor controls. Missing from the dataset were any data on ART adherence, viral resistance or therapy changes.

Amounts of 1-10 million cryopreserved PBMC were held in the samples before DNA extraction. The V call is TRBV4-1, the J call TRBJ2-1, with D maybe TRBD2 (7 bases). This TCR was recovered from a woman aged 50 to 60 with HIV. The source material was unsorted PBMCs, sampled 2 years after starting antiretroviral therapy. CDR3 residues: CASSQGPLGGDSYNEQFF. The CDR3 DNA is TGCGCCAGCAGCCAAGGCCCCCTAGGGGGGGACTCCTACAATGAGCAGTTCTTC.